These 32 T cell receptor beta chains share one sample of origin, sequenced in a study of cytomegalovirus exposure and HLA in healthy donors. Amplification used 60 Vbeta primers and 13 Jbeta primers. Data came from immunoSEQ multiplex PCR; TCRdb stores just in-frame clones and leaves some out. The data show about 100,000 clones, with around 72% seen just once and 13% to 15% held by the top ten. Sequencing used PBMCs. These receptors all come from a male donor in good health and CMV-seropositive.

This clone was recorded many times. This chain joins TRBV7-9 and TRBJ2-7; D perhaps matches TRBD1 (6 bases). The CDR3 has 13 amino acids. V was trimmed by 5 bases and J by 1 base, leaving 9 bases between them. CDR1 is SEHNR, CDR2 FQNEAQ, per germline (reference sequence). The CDR3 sequence: CASSGQISYEQYF. CDR3 sequence (DNA): TGTGCCAGCAGCGGACAGATTTCCTACGAGCAGTACTTC.

J is TRBJ2-7 and V is TRBV28, with 11 bases that match TRBD1. The CDR3 totals 15 residues. Germline lookup yields CDR1 MDHEN and CDR2 SYDVKM. V lost 5 bases and J lost 4; bases outside the gene matches: 7. The CDR3 region has the DNA TGTGCCAGCAGTCGGGGGGGACAGGGGGAGTACGAGCAGTACTTC. Protein sequence: CASSRGGQGEYEQYF. Supplemented by reference TRBV28 and TRBJ2-7, the full variable domain reads DVKVTQSSRYLVKRTGEKVFLECVQDMDHENMFWYRQDPGLGLRLIYFSYDVKMKEKGDIPEGYSVSREKKERFSLILESASTNQTSMYLCASSRGGQGEYEQYFGPGTRLTVT.

This clone has only a few counts. As DNA, the CDR3 is TGTGCCATCAGTGGAGACAGCGACCAGCCCCAGCATTTT. Translation: CAISGDSDQPQHF. The genes are TRBV10-3 and TRBJ1-5, with D maybe TRBD1 (5 bases). Germline values: CDR1 ENHRY, CDR2 SYGVKD. V shed 4 bases and J shed 7 bases, with 11 bases lying between them. This CDR3 is 13 amino acids long.

The chain is built from TRBV5-4 and TRBJ2-3; weak D call: TRBD1 (5 bases). There are 14 residues in the CDR3. The germline CDR1 and CDR2 sequences are SGHNT and YYREEE (reference sequence). Trimming took off 4 bases at V and 4 bases at J, with 13 bases between the two ends. The CDR3 sequence: CASSQAQGPDTQYF. CDR3 nucleotides: TGTGCCAGCAGCCAGGCCCAGGGTCCAGATACGCAGTATTTT.

V usage is TRBV2 and J usage is TRBJ2-5; 9 nucleotides match TRBD2. This CDR3 has 14 residues. The J segment lost 6 bases and the V segment lost 2 bases, leaving 4 bases of the junction unmatched. Germline V gene data show CDR1 as SNHLY and CDR2 as FYNNEI. The CDR3 DNA follows: TGTGCCAGCAGTGAAAGACTAGCGGATAAGACCCAGTACTTC. It translates to CASSERLADKTQYF.

In its sample, this clone was seen a few times. The genes are TRBV7-9 and TRBJ2-1; TRBD2 matches 8 bases. V shed 7 bases and J 4 bases; nucleotides not matched to a gene: 12. Germline CDR1 reads SEHNR; CDR2 reads FQNEAQ (reference sequence). The CDR3 runs 16 residues. CDR3 nucleotides: TGTGCCAGCACCCCACCCCTCACGGGGGGGTACAATGAGCAGTTCTTC. As protein: CASTPPLTGGYNEQFF.

This clone showed up just once. The rearrangement joins TRBV30 to TRBJ2-3; D not certain. The ends were cut back, 0 bases at V and 2 bases at J, with 6 bases in the middle. This CDR3 region has 13 residues. Germline V gene lookup returns CDR1 GTSNPN and CDR2 SVGIG (reference sequence). CDR3 in DNA: TGTGCCTGGAGTGTCCCCCTCACAGATACGCAGTATTTT. It codes for CAWSVPLTDTQYF.

This clone appeared a few times. V and J are TRBV7-3 and TRBJ1-4, with a possible D match to TRBD1 (6 bases). CDR3 size: 17 residues. CDR1 and CDR2 from the germline V gene are SGHTA and FQGTGA. Trimming cost V 3 bases and J 8 bases, with 22 bases left between them. CDR3 amino acids: CASSLSPVGRGDEKLFF. CDR3 bases: TGTGCCAGCAGCTTGAGTCCTGTGGGCAGGGGAGACGAAAAACTGTTTTTT.

The chain carries TRBV28 and TRBJ2-1; possible D gene TRBD1, 8 bases. The CDR3 consists of 18 residues. Germline-derived CDR1 and CDR2 are MDHEN and SYDVKM. The ends were cut back, 7 bases at V and 4 bases at J, with 26 bases in the middle. This CDR3 reads CASTESGDRPRDYNEQFF. CDR3 DNA: TGTGCCAGCACCGAGAGCGGGGACAGGCCAAGGGATTACAATGAGCAGTTCTTC.

The CDR3 loop reads CASRQTASGELFF. As DNA, the CDR3 is TGTGCCAGCAGACAGACAGCATCCGGGGAGCTGTTTTTT. The rearrangement joins TRBV6-5 to TRBJ2-2; D might be TRBD1 (5 bases). V lost 6 bases to trimming and J lost 6 bases, with 11 bases between them. The V gene's germline CDR1 is MNHEY and CDR2 SVGAGI. This CDR3 region has 13 residues.

The chain recombines TRBV5-1 with TRBJ2-1; maybe TRBD1 (6 bases). This CDR3 spans 15 amino acids. The V gene lost 0 bases and the J gene lost 4 bases, with 11 bases spanning the gap. Germline CDR1 reads SGHRS; CDR2 reads YFSETQ. CDR3 sequence (DNA): TGCGCCAGCAGCTTGGGGACAGTCCTTTACAATGAGCAGTTCTTC. As protein: CASSLGTVLYNEQFF.

J is TRBJ1-4 and V is TRBV4-3; D call uncertain. The V and J ends lost 0 bases and 5 bases respectively, with 4 bases between them. Germline V gives CDR1 LGHNA, CDR2 YSLEER. The length of the CDR3 is 13 residues. This CDR3 is CASSQDMNEKLFF. CDR3 coding DNA: TGCGCCAGCAGCCAAGATATGAATGAAAAACTGTTTTTT.

The chain combines TRBV11-2 with TRBJ1-3; 10 bases are a match to TRBD1. J lost 0 bases, V lost 4 bases, and 0 bases had no gene match. The length of the CDR3 is 15 residues. Germline V gives CDR1 SGHAT, CDR2 FQNNGV. The DNA for the CDR3 is TGTGCCAGCAGCTGGACAGGGGGCTCTGGAAACACCATATATTTT. Translation gives CASSWTGGSGNTIYF.

This rearrangement joins TRBV5-1 to TRBJ2-6; the D is unclear. CDR1 and CDR2 (germline): SGHRS, YFSETQ. V lost 5 bases to trimming and J lost 1 base, with 10 bases between them. The CDR3 spans 15 residues. CDR3 DNA sequence: TGCGCCAGCAGTTTAACGGTTTCTGGGGCCAACGTCCTGACTTTC. Translated: CASSLTVSGANVLTF.

This sequence joins TRBV5-8 and TRBJ2-2, with D perhaps matching TRBD2 (5 bases). CDR3 length: 15 amino acids. Trimming took 0 bases from V and 5 from J, leaving 11 bases between them. CDR1 and CDR2 (germline): SGHTS, YDEGEE. The CDR3 reads CASSLDARLTGELFF. The CDR3 DNA reads as TGTGCCAGCAGCTTGGACGCGAGACTAACCGGGGAGCTGTTTTTT.

V is TRBV4-3 and J is TRBJ1-4, with 7 bases lining up with TRBD1. The CDR3 has 15 residues. Unmatched junction bases numbered 6, after V lost 1 base and J lost 7 bases. Germline V lookup: CDR1 LGHNA, CDR2 YSLEER. This chain's CDR3 is CASSQGHRGAEKLFF. Written as DNA, the CDR3 is TGCGCCAGCAGCCAAGGGCACAGGGGAGCTGAAAAACTGTTTTTT.

The J gene is TRBJ2-7, the V gene TRBV6-5, with TRBD1 matching over 7 bases. The germline V gene encodes CDR1 MNHEY and CDR2 SVGAGI. Losses at the gene ends were 5 bases for V and 5 bases for J; bases not matched to a gene: 12. This CDR3 comprises 15 residues. The CDR3 DNA reads as TGTGCCAGCAGTAAAGGTAGACAGGGTATGGACGAGCAGTACTTC. Translated: CASSKGRQGMDEQYF.

The rearrangement joins TRBV29-1 to TRBJ2-5, with D tentatively TRBD1 (5 bases). Deletions cut 6 bases from V and 7 bases from J, with 12 bases between. The CDR3 is made up of 11 amino acids. Germline CDR1 reads SQVTM; CDR2 reads ANQGSEA. CDR3 residues: CSVTAQGTQYF. DNA for the CDR3: TGCAGCGTCACGGCTCAGGGGACCCAGTACTTC.

The CDR3 DNA reads as TGTGCCACCTCACAGGGGGATAACAGTCAGCCCCAGCATTTT. Protein: CATSQGDNSQPQHF. The chain links TRBV19 to TRBJ1-5, with 8 nucleotides matching TRBD1. Germline loops: CDR1 LNHDA, CDR2 SQIVND (reference sequence). The CDR3 is 14 amino acids. Trimming took 10 bases from V and 6 from J; bases not matched to a gene: 11.

The chain carries TRBV2 and TRBJ1-2; 11 bases map to TRBD1. This CDR3 comprises 17 residues. Germline V gene data show CDR1 as SNHLY and CDR2 as FYNNEI. J was trimmed by 7 bases and V by 7 bases; bases with no gene match: 17. The CDR3 is CASTPLRTGGVVGGYTF. CDR3 coding DNA: TGTGCCAGCACCCCCCTCCGGACAGGGGGCGTAGTGGGTGGCTACACCTTC.

The chain recombines TRBV9 with TRBJ2-6; D gene unclear. The length of the CDR3 is 15 residues. Per germline, CDR1 SGDLS and CDR2 YYNGEE. V dropped 0 bases and J dropped 2 bases, with 6 bases sitting between them. The CDR3 DNA sequence: TGTGCCAGCAGCGTAGTTACTACTGGGGCCAACGTCCTGACTTTC. It codes for CASSVVTTGANVLTF.

The V and J genes are TRBV11-3 and TRBJ2-5; 8 nucleotides line up with TRBD2. The J call could be wrong; TRBJ2-7 is a better fit for the DNA end. The CDR3 covers 14 residues. Germline V gene data show CDR1 as SGHNT and CDR2 as YENEEA. CDR3 sequence (DNA): TGTGCCAGCAGCGCAACGCGGGGGGAGGGCGAGCAGTACTTC. It yields the protein CASSATRGEGEQYF.

The gene calls are TRBV7-2 and TRBJ2-2; 12 bases are a match to TRBD1. This CDR3 is 16 amino acids long. Per the germline V gene, CDR1 is SGHTA and CDR2 is FQGNSA. J gave up 7 bases and V 2 bases, and 5 bases lay outside the gene matches. CDR3 residues: CASSLQGQGAGGELFF. CDR3 nucleotide sequence: TGTGCCAGCAGCTTACAGGGACAGGGGGCTGGCGGGGAGCTGTTTTTT.

The gene calls are TRBV18 and TRBJ2-7, with TRBD1 matching 9 bases. The ends lost 3 bases at V and 1 base at J; junction bases unmatched: 1. The CDR3 covers 14 residues. Germline CDR1 and CDR2: KGHSH and LQKENI. CDR3 sequence: CASSPGTGSYEQYF. DNA of the CDR3: TGTGCCAGCTCACCCGGGACAGGGTCCTACGAGCAGTACTTC.

This clone was seen just once. The rearrangement uses TRBV14 and TRBJ2-1, with 8 bases aligning to TRBD2. V shed 3 bases and J 4 bases; nucleotides not matched to a gene: 8. Germline CDR1 and CDR2: SGHDN and FVKESK. There are 16 residues in the CDR3. This CDR3 reads CASSHRGLAFYNEQFF. The CDR3 bases are TGTGCCAGCAGCCATCGCGGACTAGCCTTTTACAATGAGCAGTTCTTC.

The chain couples TRBV7-9 to TRBJ1-1; D is undetermined. The V gene's germline CDR1 is SEHNR and CDR2 FQNEAQ (reference sequence). This CDR3 is built from 13 residues. With 5 bases removed from V and 1 base from J, the gap between germline ends came to 8 bases. The CDR3 DNA reads TGTGCCAGCAGCATACAGAGGAACACTGAAGCTTTCTTT. Encoded protein: CASSIQRNTEAFF.

The chain combines TRBV7-2 with TRBJ1-2; D uncertain. Per the germline V gene, CDR1 is SGHTA and CDR2 is FQGNSA. This CDR3 region has 13 residues. V lost 2 bases and J lost 2, with 6 bases in between. This CDR3 is CASSLPENYGYTF. The CDR3 nucleotides are TGTGCCAGCAGCTTACCAGAAAACTATGGCTACACCTTC. The full variable domain, in which reference TRBV7-2 and TRBJ1-2 provide the parts outside the CDR3, is GAGVSQSPSNKVTEKGKDVELRCDPISGHTALYWYRQSLGQGLEFLIYFQGNSAPDKSGLPSDRFSAERTGGSVSTLTIQRTQQEDSAVYLCASSLPENYGYTFGSGTRLTVV.

The genes are TRBV7-9 and TRBJ1-2; TRBD1 is a possible D gene (6 bases). The germline gives CDR1 SEHNR, CDR2 FQNEAQ (reference sequence). The CDR3 sequence is 13 residues long. Trimming took 5 bases from V and 5 from J, leaving 12 bases between them. The CDR3 DNA is TGTGCCAGCAGCGCCGAAGGGGGTTATGGCTACACCTTC. Residues: CASSAEGGYGYTF.

The gene calls are TRBV5-6 and TRBJ2-3; D remains unclear. In germline, CDR1 is SGHDT, CDR2 YYEEEE. V lost 4 bases and J 1 base, leaving 10 bases between the germline ends. The CDR3 is 14 amino acids. Written as DNA, the CDR3 is TGTGCCAGCAGCCCTACCGGTGGCACAGATACGCAGTATTTT. This codes for CASSPTGGTDTQYF.

The rearrangement links TRBV18 to TRBJ2-3, with TRBD2 identical over 14 bases. This CDR3 has 16 amino acids. V lost 4 bases and J lost 3; bases outside the gene matches: 3. Germline V gene lookup returns CDR1 KGHSH and CDR2 LQKENI. CDR3 protein: CASSQRTSGGTDTQYF. The CDR3 DNA sequence: TGTGCCAGCTCACAACGGACTAGCGGGGGGACAGATACGCAGTATTTT. Full variable domain (remainder filled in from reference TRBV18 and TRBJ2-3): NAGVMQNPRHLVRRRGQEARLRCSPMKGHSHVYWYRQLPEEGLKFMVYLQKENIIDESGMPKERFSAEFPKEGPSILRIQQVVRGDSAAYFCASSQRTSGGTDTQYFGPGTRLTVL.

J is TRBJ2-7 and V is TRBV5-1, with D possibly TRBD2 on 6 matching bases. In germline, CDR1 is SGHRS, CDR2 YFSETQ. The germline V and J ends were trimmed by 0 bases and 0 bases, with 13 bases remaining between them. The CDR3 spans 16 residues. In DNA form, the CDR3 reads TGCGCCAGCAGCTTGGGGGGGGTACCAAGCTCCTACGAGCAGTACTTC. Residues: CASSLGGVPSSYEQYF.

V is TRBV10-2 and J is TRBJ2-1, with TRBD2 identical over 13 bases. Germline CDR1 WSHSY, CDR2 SAAADI. V shed 3 bases, J shed 1 base, and the junction held 6 bases outside the gene matches. The CDR3 contains 18 residues. The CDR3 DNA follows: TGCGCCAGCAGTGATCGGACTAGCGGGGGAAATTCCTACAATGAGCAGTTCTTC. Translation: CASSDRTSGGNSYNEQFF.